This T cell receptor (beta chain) came from a study of shared clonotypes between healthy human individuals. Some clones are missing from TCRdb's copy, which holds only in-frame ones; the method was immunoSEQ multiplex PCR. In the table there are roughly 2,500,000 clones, 80% to 95% of which are singletons. Sequenced sample: naive CD4+ T cells from PBMCs. Subset indicated: CD45RA+ positively selected. The TCR was taken from a man younger than 30 in good health. Some clones in this sample may be carry-over from other donors' samples.

The CDR3 bases are TGCGCCAGCAGCTTGGGCTCGTCTGGGCCGACCTACGAGCAGTACTTC. The encoded protein is CASSLGSSGPTYEQYF. The chain joins TRBV5-1 to TRBJ2-7; D unclear. This CDR3 comprises 16 residues. The germline CDR1 and CDR2 sequences are SGHRS and YFSETQ. V was pared by 0 bases and J by 2 bases, with 15 bases between.